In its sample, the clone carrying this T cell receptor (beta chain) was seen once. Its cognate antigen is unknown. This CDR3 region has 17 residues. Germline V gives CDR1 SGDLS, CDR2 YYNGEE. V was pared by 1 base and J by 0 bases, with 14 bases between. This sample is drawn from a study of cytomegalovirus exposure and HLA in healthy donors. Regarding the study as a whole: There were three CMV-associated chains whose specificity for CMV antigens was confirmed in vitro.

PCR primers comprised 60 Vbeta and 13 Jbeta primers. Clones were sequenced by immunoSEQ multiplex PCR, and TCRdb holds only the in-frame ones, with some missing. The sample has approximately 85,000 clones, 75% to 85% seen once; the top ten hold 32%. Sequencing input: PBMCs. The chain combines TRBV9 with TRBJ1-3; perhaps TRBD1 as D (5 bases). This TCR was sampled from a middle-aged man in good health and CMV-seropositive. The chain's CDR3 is CASSVNAGGPSGNTIYF. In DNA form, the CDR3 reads TGTGCCAGCAGCGTAAATGCGGGGGGACCCTCTGGAAACACCATATATTTT. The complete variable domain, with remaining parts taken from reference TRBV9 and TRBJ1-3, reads DSGVTQTPKHLITATGQRVTLRCSPRSGDLSVYWYQQSLDQGLQFLIQYYNGEERAKGNILERFSAQQFPDLHSELNLSSLELGDSALYFCASSVNAGGPSGNTIYFGEGSWLTVV.